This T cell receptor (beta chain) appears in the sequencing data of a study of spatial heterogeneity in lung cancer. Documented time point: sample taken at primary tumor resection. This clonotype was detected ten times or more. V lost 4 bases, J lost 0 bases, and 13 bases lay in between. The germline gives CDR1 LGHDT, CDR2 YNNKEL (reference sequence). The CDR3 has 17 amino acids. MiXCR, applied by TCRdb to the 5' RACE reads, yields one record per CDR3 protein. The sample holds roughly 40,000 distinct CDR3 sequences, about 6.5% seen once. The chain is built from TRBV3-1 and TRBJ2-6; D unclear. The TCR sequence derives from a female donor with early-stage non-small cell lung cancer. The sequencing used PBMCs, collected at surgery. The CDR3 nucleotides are TGTGCCAGCAGCCGATTACCGAAGAGCTCTGGGGCCAACGTCCTGACTTTC. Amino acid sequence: CASSRLPKSSGANVLTF.